This T cell receptor beta chain comes out of a study of T cell responses to AZD1222 COVID-19 vaccine. A word on this clone: Its target is unknown.

Here immunoSEQ multiplex PCR was the method, and the copy in TCRdb shows in-frame clones only, minus some. The repertoire holds roughly 150,000 clones, with 90% as singletons. Overall study findings and caveats: Seropositive at baseline were only a handful of AZD1222 recipients. As reported, nearly half of all spike-specific TCRs target variant regions that are unmutated. Spike-specific TCR breadth and depth rose after two AZD1222 doses. White British ancestry dominated among donors, who included more females, and clonal diversity was possibly underestimated.

J gave up 5 bases and V 0 bases, and 18 bases lay outside the gene matches. Germline CDR1 is SGHDT and CDR2 is YYEEEE. The CDR3 has 19 amino acids. This material consisted of peripheral blood, taken 28 days after the second AZD1222 dose. This chain links TRBV5-6 with TRBJ1-2; 8 bases align to TRBD1. The sequence came from an adult who received the AZD1222 COVID-19 vaccine. CDR3 sequence (DNA): TGTGCCAGCAGCTTGGAGGCCCCTTCGGAGGGACAGGTCCCATATGGCTACACCTTC. Translating it yields CASSLEAPSEGQVPYGYTF.